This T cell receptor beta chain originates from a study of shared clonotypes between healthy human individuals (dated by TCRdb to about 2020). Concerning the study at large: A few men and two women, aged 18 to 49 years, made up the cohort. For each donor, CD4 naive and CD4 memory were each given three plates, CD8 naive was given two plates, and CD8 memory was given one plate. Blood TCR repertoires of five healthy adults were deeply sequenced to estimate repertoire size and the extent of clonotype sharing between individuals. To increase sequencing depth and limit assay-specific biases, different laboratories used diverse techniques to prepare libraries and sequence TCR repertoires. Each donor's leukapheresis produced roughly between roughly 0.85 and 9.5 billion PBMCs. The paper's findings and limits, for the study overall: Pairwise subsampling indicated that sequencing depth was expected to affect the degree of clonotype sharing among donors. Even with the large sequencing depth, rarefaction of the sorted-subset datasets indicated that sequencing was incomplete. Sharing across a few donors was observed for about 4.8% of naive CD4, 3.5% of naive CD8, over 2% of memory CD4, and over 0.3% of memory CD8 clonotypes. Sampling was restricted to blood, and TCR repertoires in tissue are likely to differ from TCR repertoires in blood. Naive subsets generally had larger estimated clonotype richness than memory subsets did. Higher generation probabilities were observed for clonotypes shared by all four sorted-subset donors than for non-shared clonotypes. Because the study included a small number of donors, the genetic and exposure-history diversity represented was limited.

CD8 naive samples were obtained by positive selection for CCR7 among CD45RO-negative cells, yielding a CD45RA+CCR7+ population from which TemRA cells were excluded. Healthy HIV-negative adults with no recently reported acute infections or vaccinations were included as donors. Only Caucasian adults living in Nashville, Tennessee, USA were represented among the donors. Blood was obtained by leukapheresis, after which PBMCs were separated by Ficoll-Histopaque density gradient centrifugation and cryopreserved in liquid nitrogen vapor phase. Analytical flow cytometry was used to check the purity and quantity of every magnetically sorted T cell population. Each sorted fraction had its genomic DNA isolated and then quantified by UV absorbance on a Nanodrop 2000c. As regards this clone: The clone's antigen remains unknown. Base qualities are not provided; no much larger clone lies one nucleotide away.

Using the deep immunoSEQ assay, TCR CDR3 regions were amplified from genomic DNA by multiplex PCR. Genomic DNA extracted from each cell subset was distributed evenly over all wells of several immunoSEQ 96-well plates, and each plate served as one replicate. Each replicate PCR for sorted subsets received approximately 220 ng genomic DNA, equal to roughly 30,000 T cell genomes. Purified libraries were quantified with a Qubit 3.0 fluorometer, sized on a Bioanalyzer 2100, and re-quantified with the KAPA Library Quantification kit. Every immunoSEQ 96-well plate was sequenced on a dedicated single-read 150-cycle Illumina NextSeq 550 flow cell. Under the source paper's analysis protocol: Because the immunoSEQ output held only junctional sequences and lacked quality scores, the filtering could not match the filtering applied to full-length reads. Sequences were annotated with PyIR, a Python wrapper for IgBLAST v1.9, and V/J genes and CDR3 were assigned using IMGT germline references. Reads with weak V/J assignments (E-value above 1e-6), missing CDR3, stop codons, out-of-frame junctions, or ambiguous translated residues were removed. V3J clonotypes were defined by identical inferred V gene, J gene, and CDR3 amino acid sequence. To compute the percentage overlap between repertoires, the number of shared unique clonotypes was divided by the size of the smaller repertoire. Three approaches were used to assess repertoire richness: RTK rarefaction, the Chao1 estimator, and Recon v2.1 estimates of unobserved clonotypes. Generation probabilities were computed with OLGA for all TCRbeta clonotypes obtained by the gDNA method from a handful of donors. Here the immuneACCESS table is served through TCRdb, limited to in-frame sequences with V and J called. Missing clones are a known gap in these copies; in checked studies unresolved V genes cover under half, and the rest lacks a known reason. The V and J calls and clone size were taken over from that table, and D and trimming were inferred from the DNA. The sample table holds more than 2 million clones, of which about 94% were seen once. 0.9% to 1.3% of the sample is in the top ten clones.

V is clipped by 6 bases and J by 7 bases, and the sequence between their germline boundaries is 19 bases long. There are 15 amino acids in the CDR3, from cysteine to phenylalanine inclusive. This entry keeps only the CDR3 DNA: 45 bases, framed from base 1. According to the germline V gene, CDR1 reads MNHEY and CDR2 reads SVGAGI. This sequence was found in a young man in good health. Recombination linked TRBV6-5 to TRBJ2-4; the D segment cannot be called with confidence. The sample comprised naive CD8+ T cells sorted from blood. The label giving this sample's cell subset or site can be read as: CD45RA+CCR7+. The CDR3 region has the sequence CASSPGHNSRNIQYF. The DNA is TGTGCCAGCAGCCCTGGGCACAATAGTCGGAACATTCAGTACTTC.